The 3 T cell receptor beta chains in this list originate from one sample, sequenced in a study of blood T cells in healthy people across ages. The second PCR ran roughly 6 to 11 cycles with a sample-barcoded 5' primer and J-beta primers. One entry per CDR3 protein, called by TCRdb with MiXCR from the 5' RACE reads. The data show 800,000 to 950,000 distinct CDR3 sequences, about 37% seen once. Sequencing input: blood. These TCRs come from a man between 18 and 35 years old in good health.

The genes are TRBV12-3 or TRBV12-4 and TRBJ2-2; 7 positions match TRBD2. Germline trimming cut 0 bases from V and 1 base from J; bases unmatched to any gene: 2. This CDR3 spans 16 amino acids. This CDR3 reads CASSLAAGENTGELFF. The CDR3, as DNA: TGTGCCAGCAGTTTAGCTGCGGGGGAGAACACCGGGGAGCTGTTTTTT.

Comments on this clonotype: A much larger clonotype is one base distant, so this may be a read error. This chain joins TRBV4-3 and TRBJ2-7, with 7 nucleotides matching TRBD2. Matching the DNA end better, TRBJ2-5 makes the J call doubtful. The CDR3 is 15 residues long. Germline-derived CDR1 and CDR2 are LGHNA and YSLEER. CDR3 DNA sequence: TGCGCCAGCTGCCAAGGCCTAGCGGCTGAAGAGACCCAGTACTTC. It translates to CASCQGLAAEETQYF.

This chain uses TRBV12-5 with TRBJ2-2; D may match TRBD1 or TRBD2 (5 bases each). The V and J ends lost 2 bases and 7 bases respectively, with 23 bases between them. The length of the CDR3 is 18 residues. The germline gives CDR1 LGHNT, CDR2 FRNRAP. In nucleotides, the CDR3 is TGTGCTAGTGGTTTGATAATGGGACGGCGGTGGGTGAACGGGGAGCTGTTTTTT. Residues: CASGLIMGRRWVNGELFF. Combining the CDR3 with reference TRBV12-5 and TRBJ2-2 gives the whole variable domain DARVTQTPRHKVTEMGQEVTMRCQPILGHNTVFWYRQTMMQGLELLAYFRNRAPLDDSGMPKDRFSAEMPDATLATLKIQPSEPRDSAVYFCASGLIMGRRWVNGELFFGEGSRLTVL.